This T cell receptor beta chain emerged from a study of T cells expressing NK-cell markers. At the level of the study: According to the study, TCR beta repertoires originated from sorted CD3+CD56+NKG2C+, CD3+CD56+NKG2C- and CD3+CD56-NKG2C+ T cells. Findings and caveats of the study: One observes that, in several donors, these clonotypes were also the leading ones within the CD3+CD56-NKG2C+ fraction.

Details on this clonotype: Its antigen is still unknown.

Beta-chain TCR cDNA was generated via 5'RACE template switching with UMIs. With the 5' RACE reads reprocessed, TCRdb shows one record per CDR3 protein and no DNA. The sample's table shows about 150,000 distinct CDR3 sequences. The CDR3 has 19 amino acids. Germline V gene sequence: CDR1 MNHEY, CDR2 SMNVEV (reference sequence). Specimen: blood T cells: a sorted CD56 or NKG2C T cell subset, CD4+ or CD8+ T cells, or bulk PBMC T cells (not recorded which). The source is a man aged 18 to 69 in good health. The V and J genes are TRBV27 and TRBJ1-6; TCRdb lists TRBD1, though no DNA is available to test this call. The chain's CDR3 is CASSGNRDRTLSYNSPLHF.